This entry features one T cell receptor beta chain sequence. Its antigen is unknown. Isolated RNA was reverse transcribed in full, so expressed TCRB transcripts were sequenced. Measured with immunoSEQ multiplex PCR; TCRdb has only the in-frame clones, and not every one. This sample yields hundreds of thousands of clones, of which 13% are seen a single time; less than 0.025% belongs to the top ten. These data belong to a study of beta chain features in type 1 diabetes. General observations from the study: Patients' naive, central memory and regulatory TCRB repertoires appeared more alike than those of healthy donors. PCR could preferentially amplify shorter templates, alike in patients and controls. cDNA-based reads could over-represent cells with high TCR expression. TCRB CDR3s from Type 1 diabetes patients were moderately but significantly shorter in all four CD4+ subsets.

Trimming took 0 bases from V and 4 from J, leaving 13 bases between them. The CDR3 length is 15 residues. Germline V gene lookup returns CDR1 SGHNT and CDR2 YYREEE (reference sequence). The chain carries TRBV5-4 and TRBJ1-1, with D tentatively TRBD1 (6 bases). Sample: naive CD4+ T cells from blood. This receptor was taken from a man aged 18 to 30 with type 1 diabetes. The CDR3 protein is CASSLERGAPTEAFF. The CDR3 region has the DNA TGTGCCAGCAGCTTGGAACGGGGGGCCCCCACTGAAGCTTTCTTT.